What follows is one T cell receptor (beta chain) and its context. What it binds is not known. This sample was taken from a study of cytomegalovirus exposure and HLA in healthy donors. About the research overall: Inside one of the first data releases sat around 80 million unique TCRs taken from HLA-typed donors.

The study, taken as a whole, reports: Cytomegalovirus-associated TCR beta chains were listed, numbering 150 to 200. A later analysis reportedly found fewer N-insertions in an Asian-associated ancestry cluster than the approximately 670-donor mean. There were a few CMV-associated chains whose specificity for CMV antigens was confirmed in vitro.

Primers for the PCR totalled 60 Vbeta and 13 Jbeta. TCRdb keeps only in-frame clones here, not all; method: immunoSEQ multiplex PCR. The sample shows some 110,000 clones, around 86% of them seen only once. In germline, CDR1 is SGHRS, CDR2 YFSETQ. Trimming removed 6 bases at V and 5 bases at J, with 17 bases between. The CDR3 totals 14 residues. The chain carries TRBV5-1 and TRBJ1-1; TRBD1 might be the D (5 bases). This sequence originates from a woman aged 25 to 39 in good health and CMV-seronegative. Sequencing was carried out using PBMCs. The CDR3 loop reads CASTGGISDTEAFF. The CDR3 DNA reads as TGCGCCAGCACGGGGGGGATATCGGATACTGAAGCTTTCTTT.